The sequence of this TCR beta chain was determined in a study of a mutant IDH1 vaccine in newly diagnosed glioma. Study in general: Beforehand, treatment had been radiotherapy, temozolomide, or both; the majority received both. Overall study results and limits: Seemingly, top peripheral T cell clonotype changes bore no relation to pseudoprogression.

Time point defined: baseline, week 1 (first vaccination visit). Documented treatment: pre-vaccination baseline after standard-of-care therapy. Astrocytomas that were new, WHO grade 3 or 4, IDH1-mutant and ATRX-lost were present in the donors. Concerning this clone itself: Its matching antigen is unknown.

Deletions cut 1 base from V and 2 bases from J, with 9 bases between. The CDR3 extends over 14 amino acids. CDR1 SGHRS and CDR2 YFSETQ come from the germline V gene. Clones were read by immunoSEQ multiplex PCR, and TCRdb kept only the in-frame ones, dropping some. The profile shows over 75,000 clones, about 90% of them singletons. The source was PBMCs, collected from a glioma patient treated with radiotherapy, temozolomide or both. This TCR derives from a woman between 45 and 60 years old with glioma. The V and J genes are TRBV5-1 and TRBJ2-5; D is uncertain. Here the CDR3 DNA reads TGCGCCAGCAGCTTGAATAACAGACAAGAGACCCAGTACTTC. It specifies CASSLNNRQETQYF.